What follows is one T cell receptor (beta chain) and its context. No antigen is known for it. No clone much larger than this one lies a single base away; base qualities are absent. Amplification of TCR beta CDR3 regions was carried out from RNA transcripts. For the first round of RT-PCR on the TCR CDR3, the HTBI primer set was used together with the Qiagen OneStep RT-PCR kit. Libraries were constructed in a second round of multiplex PCR, after which size selection and purification were performed. Paired-end sequencing of the libraries was performed with 100 bp reads on an Illumina HiSeq2000. The study's processing was this. Raw data were processed with SOAPnuke, discarding reads with adapters, uncalled bases, mean Phred below 15, or no exact constant-primer or identifier match. COPE v1.2.5 was used to merge the high-quality paired reads, and each unique nucleotide sequence was defined as a clonotype. Clonotypes were aligned to IMGT TRBV, TRBD and TRBJ reference segments using MiTCR v1.1. Analysis was restricted to V-J combinations with a frequency above 0.0001, which covered approximately 99% of repertoires. A TCS score was defined as the ratio of F50 (clonal expansion) to E x V (chaos), with BLOSUM62-based TCRdist applied between CDR3 peptides within each V-J. Welch's t-statistics and random forest reduced several hundred V-J features to about 13, which were used in a naive Bayes classifier (R e1071). TCRdb redid the processing of the public reads, applying fastp at Q25 and MiXCR, and retained in-frame beta chains. Identical CDR3 protein sequences are pooled into one entry, listed with their most common genes and DNA. Here the V and J calls rest on TCRdb's processing, not on the authors' analysis. The sample records about 560,000 distinct CDR3 sequences, around 15% of which are singletons. The ten largest clones take up roughly 18% of the sample.

These data come from a study of T cells in Graves' hyperthyroidism and ophthalmopathy (dated by TCRdb to about 2019). Turning to the overall study: Peripheral blood was sampled at the time of initial diagnosis, prior to any treatment. To identify TCR V-J signatures that set the groups apart, the researchers used a discovery cohort of roughly 100 patients, made up of around 40 with Graves' ophthalmopathy and about 55 with stable Graves' hyperthyroidism. An independent validation cohort of fewer than 20 hyperthyroidism patients and about 16 patients who later progressed to ophthalmopathy tested prospective prediction of ophthalmopathy. The roughly 100 discovery patients were randomly divided into training and test sets at a 7:3 ratio. In six Graves' hyperthyroidism patients, the study also compared T-cell repertoires from thyroid tissue with T-cell repertoires from blood. Once sampling was done, hyperthyroidism patients were given methimazole at a starting dose of 30 mg daily, whereas ophthalmopathy patients were given high-dose intravenous methylprednisolone. TCR Vbeta CDR3 sequencing of fewer than 150 peripheral blood samples (43 ophthalmopathy, about 80 hyperthyroidism and roughly 17 progressor patients) is reported in the paper.

Stable Graves' hyperthyroidism was defined as the absence of progression to ophthalmopathy over 18 months of follow-up. Hyperthyroidism patients were aged 18 to 65 years and newly diagnosed, with disease duration of less than 2 months. Any patient with an uncontrolled infection, another autoimmune disease, pregnancy or lactation was excluded. Diagnoses relied on clinical symptoms, serum thyroxine and TRAb, thyroid ultrasound and orbital computed tomography. PBMCs were isolated from about 10 ml of fresh peripheral blood by Ficoll-Paque density gradient centrifugation. Total RNA was extracted with Trizol reagent, and quality was checked on an Agilent 2100 Bioanalyzer. At the junction V is shortened by 5 bases and J by 9 bases; bases outside the gene matches: 6. From its cysteine to its phenylalanine, the CDR3 spans 14 amino acids. Only the CDR3 DNA stays, 42 bases, in frame from base 1. The study at large found these results: Most expanded thyroid clonotypes (frequency above 0.001) were also detected in blood, a finding suggesting that blood repertoires may reflect thyroid immune responses. In validation, the model predicted progression to ophthalmopathy a median of about 6 months before onset, with 65% to 71% sensitivity and roughly 73% specificity. No statistical method was used to fix the sample size in advance, and group allocation was not hidden from the investigators. A 13 V-J signature model separated ophthalmopathy from stable hyperthyroidism, with just over 85% sensitivity and about 81% specificity in cross-validation and 80%/75% in testing.

Rearrangement joined TRBV12-3 or TRBV12-4 to TRBJ2-7, and TRBD2 aligns with 14 junction nucleotides. Sequenced material: blood. The receptor's source is a young woman with Graves' hyperthyroidism. The CDR3 corresponds to CASSAGTSGGGQYF. The nucleotide sequence reads as follows: TGTGCCAGCAGTGCCGGGACTAGCGGGGGTGGGCAGTACTTC.